The 22 T cell receptor beta chains presented below share a single source sample, sequenced in a study of T cell changes during pregnancy in multiple sclerosis. TCRdb's table, derived via immunoSEQ multiplex PCR, lists solely in-frame clones and lacks some. Here the sample spans 50,000 to 60,000 clones, approximately 91% being singletons. The sample consisted of peripheral blood, taken after pregnancy. These receptors all stem from a female donor with multiple sclerosis, enrolled in a pregnancy study.

The V gene is TRBV2, the J gene TRBJ2-1, with 16 positions matching TRBD2. CDR1 and CDR2 from the germline V gene are SNHLY and FYNNEI. The CDR3 runs to 15 residues. Trimming at V came to 8 bases and at J to 2 bases, leaving 0 bases not matched to a gene. CDR3 amino acids: CASGTSGGAYNEQFF. CDR3 bases: TGTGCCAGCGGGACTAGCGGGGGGGCCTACAATGAGCAGTTCTTC.

The V gene is TRBV28, the J gene TRBJ2-7; 11 nucleotides agree with TRBD1. Losses at the gene ends were 6 bases for V and 3 bases for J; bases not matched to a gene: 7. Germline V gene lookup returns CDR1 MDHEN and CDR2 SYDVKM. The CDR3 is 15 residues long. As DNA, the CDR3 is TGTGCCAGCAGCCACTCCGGGACAGGGGGCTACGAGCAGTACTTC. This translates into CASSHSGTGGYEQYF.

V gene TRBV19 combines with J gene TRBJ2-2; 10 bases line up with TRBD2. V dropped 3 bases and J dropped 7; count of bases not matched to a gene: 11. Per the germline V gene, CDR1 is LNHDA and CDR2 is SQIVND (reference sequence). The CDR3 covers 17 residues. CDR3 sequence reads: CASSMVGASGGIGELFF. CDR3 in DNA: TGTGCCAGTAGTATGGTCGGAGCTAGCGGGGGTATCGGGGAGCTGTTTTTT.

V usage is TRBV4-1 and J usage is TRBJ1-2; 7 bases fit TRBD1. CDR3 length: 17 amino acids. Per germline, CDR1 MGHRA and CDR2 YSYEKL. The ends lost 5 bases at V and 0 bases at J; junction bases unmatched: 12. This CDR3 reads CASSDPRGQLSNYGYTF. The CDR3, as DNA: TGCGCCAGCAGCGACCCAAGGGGACAGCTTTCTAACTATGGCTACACCTTC.

This chain links TRBV2 with TRBJ1-1, with D perhaps TRBD1 (5 bases). Trimming cost V 6 bases and J 1 base, with 9 bases left between them. There are 13 residues in the CDR3. The germline V gene has CDR1 SNHLY and CDR2 FYNNEI. The CDR3 coding sequence is TGTGCCAGCAGACCTCAGGGGAACACTGAAGCTTTCTTT. It encodes CASRPQGNTEAFF. The whole variable domain, remainder taken from reference TRBV2 and TRBJ1-1, is EPEVTQTPSHQVTQMGQEVILRCVPISNHLYFYWYRQILGQKVEFLVSFYNNEISEKSEIFDDQFSVERPDGSNFTLKIRSTKLEDSAMYFCASRPQGNTEAFFGQGTRLTVV.

This rearrangement joins TRBV5-1 to TRBJ2-7; the D is unclear. Germline CDR1 SGHRS, CDR2 YFSETQ. The CDR3 runs to 12 residues. Trimming pared 4 bases from V and 7 bases from J, leaving 12 bases between. This CDR3 reads CASSPHPLEQYF. The CDR3 bases are TGCGCCAGCAGCCCACACCCATTAGAGCAGTACTTC.

The chain recombines TRBV5-1 with TRBJ1-4; tentatively, D is TRBD1 (5 bases). V gave up 0 bases and J gave up 0 bases, with 9 bases separating them. Germline V gene data show CDR1 as SGHRS and CDR2 as YFSETQ. The CDR3 runs to 16 residues. CDR3 amino acids: CASSLATDPTNEKLFF. The CDR3 nucleotides read TGCGCCAGCAGCTTGGCGACAGACCCAACTAATGAAAAACTGTTTTTT.

This chain joins TRBV10-3 and TRBJ2-2, with 13 bases matching TRBD2. The CDR3 has 15 residues. Germline assignment: CDR1 ENHRY and CDR2 SYGVKD. Trimming at V came to 8 bases and at J to 8 bases, leaving 8 bases not matched to a gene. In DNA form, the CDR3 reads TGTGCCATCGGGACTAGCGGGGACTCGATAGGGGAGCTGTTTTTT. Amino acids: CAIGTSGDSIGELFF.

The chain couples TRBV7-8 to TRBJ2-3; TRBD1 aligns across 9 bases. This CDR3 is 16 amino acids long. Germline V lookup: CDR1 SGHVS, CDR2 FQNEAQ. The J segment lost 8 bases and the V segment lost 1 base, leaving 10 bases of the junction unmatched. The CDR3 sequence: CASSLGTGAWGGTQYF. DNA for the CDR3: TGTGCCAGCAGCTTAGGGACAGGGGCGTGGGGGGGTACGCAGTATTTT.

V gene TRBV7-3 combines with J gene TRBJ1-6, with 7 bases matching TRBD1. Germline lookup yields CDR1 SGHTA and CDR2 FQGTGA. V shed 2 bases and J 0 bases; nucleotides not matched to a gene: 4. The CDR3 length is 17 residues. CDR3 sequence (DNA): TGTGCCAGCAGCTTATTCAGGGGGAGCTCCTATAATTCACCCCTCCACTTT. Translated: CASSLFRGSSYNSPLHF.

The gene calls are TRBV11-2 and TRBJ2-7, with TRBD2 identical over 7 bases. The J segment lost 5 bases and the V segment lost 0 bases, leaving 10 bases of the junction unmatched. This CDR3 has 16 amino acids. Looked up from germline, CDR1 is SGHAT and CDR2 is FQNNGV. The CDR3 region is CASSLEGLGGIHEQYF. The CDR3, as DNA: TGTGCCAGCAGCTTAGAAGGGTTGGGGGGGATCCACGAGCAGTACTTC.

The V and J genes are TRBV11-3 and TRBJ2-5, with a weak D call TRBD2 (5 bases). The CDR3 extends over 13 amino acids. V dropped 5 bases and J dropped 7 bases, with 14 bases sitting between them. In germline, CDR1 is SGHNT, CDR2 YENEEA. CDR3 coding DNA: TGTGCCAGCAGCGTTAGCGCTCGGGGGACCCAGTACTTC. Its protein product is CASSVSARGTQYF. The variable domain in full, completed from reference TRBV11-3 and TRBJ2-5, reads EAGVVQSPRYKIIEKKQPVAFWCNPISGHNTLYWYLQNLGQGPELLIRYENEEAVDDSQLPKDRFSAERLKGVDSTLKIQPAELGDSAVYLCASSVSARGTQYFGPGTRLLVL.

This chain links TRBV6-6 with TRBJ2-7; 7 bases agree with TRBD2. Per the germline V gene, CDR1 is MNHNY and CDR2 is SVGAGI (reference sequence). The CDR3 is 13 residues long. J gave up 2 bases and V 8 bases, and 6 bases lay outside the gene matches. CDR3 sequence: CASYRGDAYEQYF. CDR3 in DNA: TGTGCCAGCTATCGGGGGGACGCCTACGAGCAGTACTTC.

This chain's CDR3 is CASSEIYGGANTGELFF. The CDR3 coding sequence is TGCGCCAGCAGTGAGATTTATGGGGGGGCGAACACCGGGGAGCTGTTTTTT. The chain has TRBV10-2 and TRBJ2-2, with TRBD2 matching over 7 bases. This CDR3 has 17 amino acids. Germline-derived CDR1 and CDR2 are WSHSY and SAAADI. Unmatched junction bases numbered 6, after V lost 2 bases and J lost 0 bases.

The genes are TRBV7-2 and TRBJ2-1; a weak D match, TRBD1 (5 bases). In germline, CDR1 is SGHTA, CDR2 FQGNSA. This CDR3 region has 15 residues. Trimming pared 2 bases from V and 2 bases from J, leaving 10 bases between. CDR3 amino acids: CASSLLGPTYNEQFF. DNA for the CDR3: TGTGCCAGCAGCTTATTGGGGCCCACCTACAATGAGCAGTTCTTC.

The chain combines TRBV4-1 with TRBJ2-2; 10 bases fit TRBD1. CDR1 and CDR2 from the germline V gene are MGHRA and YSYEKL. This CDR3 is built from 17 residues. The ends lost 2 bases at V and 4 bases at J; junction bases unmatched: 7. CDR3 nucleotide sequence: TGCGCCAGCAGCCAACCGGCGGGACAGGGGACCACCGGGGAGCTGTTTTTT. Translation: CASSQPAGQGTTGELFF.

V is TRBV2 and J is TRBJ1-5; 8 positions agree with TRBD1. J gave up 4 bases and V 6 bases, and 8 bases lay outside the gene matches. CDR3 length equals 15 residues. Germline lookup yields CDR1 SNHLY and CDR2 FYNNEI. The CDR3 nucleotides are TGTGCCAGCAGCGCGGGACAGGTGAAGAATCAGCCCCAGCATTTT. This encodes CASSAGQVKNQPQHF.

There are a few counts of this clone. V is TRBV2 and J is TRBJ1-1; 9 bases are shared with TRBD1. Trimming at V came to 6 bases and at J to 7 bases, leaving 15 bases not matched to a gene. In germline, CDR1 is SNHLY, CDR2 FYNNEI. This CDR3 has 16 amino acids. CDR3 residues: CASRPAGTGRLSEAFF. In DNA form, the CDR3 reads TGTGCCAGCAGGCCGGCCGGGACAGGGAGGTTGAGTGAAGCTTTCTTT.

V usage is TRBV9 and J usage is TRBJ1-2, with D possibly TRBD1 on 6 matching bases. The germline CDR1 and CDR2 sequences are SGDLS and YYNGEE. The ends were cut back, 1 base at V and 0 bases at J, with 10 bases in the middle. CDR3 size: 15 residues. The CDR3 reads CASSVQDSSNYGYTF. CDR3 bases: TGTGCCAGCAGCGTACAGGACAGTTCTAACTATGGCTACACCTTC.

The chain combines TRBV18 with TRBJ1-4; 11 bases agree with TRBD1. V lost 2 bases and J lost 8; bases outside the gene matches: 4. CDR1 and CDR2 from the germline V gene are KGHSH and LQKENI. The CDR3 spans 15 residues. The CDR3 DNA follows: TGTGCCAGCTCACCAAGGACAGGGGGCGGAGAAAAACTGTTTTTT. Its protein is CASSPRTGGGEKLFF.

The table lists this clone with a count of one. The gene calls are TRBV2 and TRBJ2-7, with D perhaps matching TRBD2 (5 bases). The germline V and J ends were trimmed by 2 bases and 2 bases, with 16 bases remaining between them. CDR1 and CDR2 from the germline V gene are SNHLY and FYNNEI. The CDR3 spans 16 residues. Here the CDR3 reads CASSEIRRVSAYEQYF. CDR3 nucleotides: TGTGCCAGCAGTGAAATCCGGCGGGTAAGCGCCTACGAGCAGTACTTC.

V gene TRBV6-1 combines with J gene TRBJ1-6; D is unresolved. Germline assignment: CDR1 MNHNS and CDR2 SASEGT. The CDR3 contains 16 residues. V was trimmed by 2 bases and J by 0 bases, leaving 8 bases between them. Here the CDR3 reads CASSELGSSYNSPLHF. The CDR3 DNA follows: TGTGCCAGCAGTGAACTAGGGAGCTCCTATAATTCACCCCTCCACTTT.